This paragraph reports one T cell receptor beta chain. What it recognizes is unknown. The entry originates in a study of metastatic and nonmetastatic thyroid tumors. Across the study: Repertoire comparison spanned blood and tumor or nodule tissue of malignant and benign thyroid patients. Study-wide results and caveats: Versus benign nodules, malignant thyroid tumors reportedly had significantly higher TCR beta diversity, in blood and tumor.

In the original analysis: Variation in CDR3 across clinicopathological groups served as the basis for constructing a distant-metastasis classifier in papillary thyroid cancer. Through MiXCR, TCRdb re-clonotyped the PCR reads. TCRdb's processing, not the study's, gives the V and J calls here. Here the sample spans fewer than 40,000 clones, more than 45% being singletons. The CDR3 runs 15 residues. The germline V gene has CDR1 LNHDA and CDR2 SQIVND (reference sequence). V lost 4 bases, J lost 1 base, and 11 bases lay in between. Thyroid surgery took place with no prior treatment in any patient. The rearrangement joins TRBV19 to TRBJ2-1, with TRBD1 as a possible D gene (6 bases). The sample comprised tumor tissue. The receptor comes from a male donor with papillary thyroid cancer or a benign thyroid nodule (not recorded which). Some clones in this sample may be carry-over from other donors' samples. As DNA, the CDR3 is TGTGCCAGTAGTACTGAGGGGGAGTCCTACAATGAGCAGTTCTTC. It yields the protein CASSTEGESYNEQFF.